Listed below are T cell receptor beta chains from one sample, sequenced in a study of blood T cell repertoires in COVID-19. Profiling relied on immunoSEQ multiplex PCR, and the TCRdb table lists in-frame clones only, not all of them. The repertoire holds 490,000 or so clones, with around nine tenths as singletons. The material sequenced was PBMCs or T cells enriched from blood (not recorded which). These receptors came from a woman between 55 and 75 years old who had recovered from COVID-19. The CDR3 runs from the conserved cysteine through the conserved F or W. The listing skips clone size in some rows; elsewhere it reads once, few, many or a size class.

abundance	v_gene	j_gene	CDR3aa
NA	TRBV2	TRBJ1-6	CASSSGTGGSSPLHF
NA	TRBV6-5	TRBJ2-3	CASSYVRGGTDTQYF
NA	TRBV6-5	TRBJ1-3	CASSNPGTAGNTIYF
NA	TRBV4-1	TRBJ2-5	CASRGQGETQYF
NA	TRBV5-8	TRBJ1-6	CASRPGGSYNSPLHF
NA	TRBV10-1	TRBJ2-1	CASSEPTRTSGGRDEQFF
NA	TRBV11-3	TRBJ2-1	CASSPEGVDNEQFF
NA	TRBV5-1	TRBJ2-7	CASSFGDRTFYEQYF
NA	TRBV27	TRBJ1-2	CASASPSTVRYGYTF
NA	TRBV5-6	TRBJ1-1	CASSQSGDTEAFF
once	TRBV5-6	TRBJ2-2	CASSSRLGGELFF
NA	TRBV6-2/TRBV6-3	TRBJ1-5	CASSYSRGPQHF
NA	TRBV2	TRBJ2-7	CASSESQRGFSYEQYF
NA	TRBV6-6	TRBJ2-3	CASVMGGRTDTQYF
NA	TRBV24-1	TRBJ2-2	CATSDLTGKNTGELFF
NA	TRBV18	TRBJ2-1	CASLPPPGAYNEQFF
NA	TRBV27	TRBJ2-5	CASSGGAQETQYF
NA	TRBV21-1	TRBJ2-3	CASSKAPTGSGTDTQYF
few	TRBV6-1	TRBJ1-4	CASSEKAGNEKLFF
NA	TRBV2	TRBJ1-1	CASRYTTGNTEAFF
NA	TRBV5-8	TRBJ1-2	CASSLASRGYTF
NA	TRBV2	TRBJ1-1	CASRGQGVNTEAFF
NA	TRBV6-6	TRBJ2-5	CASSLGPVGQSFFQGGTQYF
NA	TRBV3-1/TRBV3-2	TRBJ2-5	CASSQGQGRWETQYF
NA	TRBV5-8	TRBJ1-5	CASSLGQVGNQPQHF
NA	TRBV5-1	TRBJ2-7	CASSSVPGQDYEQYF
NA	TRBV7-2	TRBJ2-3	CASSRRLAAPTQYF
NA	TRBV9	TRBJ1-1	CASSAQDPIEAFF
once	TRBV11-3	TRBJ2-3	CASSPPPGTDTQYF
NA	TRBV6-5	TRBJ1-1	CASSYSAGKNTEAFF
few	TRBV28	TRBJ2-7	CASSPRGTLYEQYF
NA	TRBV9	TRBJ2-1	CASSVGSGAYNEQFF
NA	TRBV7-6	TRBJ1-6	CASSLASSPLHF
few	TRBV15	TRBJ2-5	CATSLGQGAAETQYF
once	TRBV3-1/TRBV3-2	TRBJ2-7	CASSPGAGNHYEQYF
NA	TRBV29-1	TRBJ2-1	CSVEGGGADNEQFF
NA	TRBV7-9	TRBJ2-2	CASSLQMGALLNTGELFF
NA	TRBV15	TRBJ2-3	CATSRDLLAGGRLPYTQYF
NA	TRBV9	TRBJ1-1	CASSANRDMNTEAFF
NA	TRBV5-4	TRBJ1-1	CASSLTGLNTEAFF
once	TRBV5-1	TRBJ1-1	CASRLTGGAGYTEAFF
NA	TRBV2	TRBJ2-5	CASSYPGQETQYF
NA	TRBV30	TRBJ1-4	CAWSVRTGANEKLFF
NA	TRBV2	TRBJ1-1	CASSKIRQGVGTEAFF
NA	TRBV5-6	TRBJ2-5	CASSWDKQETQYF
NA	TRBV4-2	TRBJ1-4	CASSQEAGVLEKLFF
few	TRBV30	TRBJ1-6	CAWSVGRGMSSYNSPLHF
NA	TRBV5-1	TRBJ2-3	CASSLASGGTDTQYF